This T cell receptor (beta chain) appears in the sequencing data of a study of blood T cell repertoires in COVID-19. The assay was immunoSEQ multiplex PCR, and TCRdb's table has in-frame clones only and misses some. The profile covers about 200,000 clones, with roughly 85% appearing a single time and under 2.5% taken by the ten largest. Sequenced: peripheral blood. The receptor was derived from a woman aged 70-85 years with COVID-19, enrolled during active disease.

DNA for the CDR3: TGTGCCAGCAGCACGCGACTAGAAAACATTCAGTACTTC. Translation gives CASSTRLENIQYF. This chain links TRBV7-2 with TRBJ2-4, with D maybe TRBD2 (6 bases). The CDR3 runs to 13 residues. The germline V gene has CDR1 SGHTA and CDR2 FQGNSA. Trimming cost V 5 bases and J 5 bases, with 10 bases left between them. Variable domain in full (rest from reference TRBV7-2 and TRBJ2-4): GAGVSQSPSNKVTEKGKDVELRCDPISGHTALYWYRQSLGQGLEFLIYFQGNSAPDKSGLPSDRFSAERTGGSVSTLTIQRTQQEDSAVYLCASSTRLENIQYFGAGTRLSVL.